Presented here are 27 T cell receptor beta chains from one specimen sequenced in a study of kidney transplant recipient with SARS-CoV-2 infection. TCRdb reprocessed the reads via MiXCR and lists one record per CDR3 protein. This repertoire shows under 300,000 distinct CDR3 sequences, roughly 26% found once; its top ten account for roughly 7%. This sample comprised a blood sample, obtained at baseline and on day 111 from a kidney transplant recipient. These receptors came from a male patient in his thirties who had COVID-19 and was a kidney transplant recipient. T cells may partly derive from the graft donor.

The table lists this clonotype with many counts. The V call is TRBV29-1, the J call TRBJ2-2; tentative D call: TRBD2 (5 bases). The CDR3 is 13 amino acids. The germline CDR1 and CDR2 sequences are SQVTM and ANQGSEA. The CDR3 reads CGCSETLTGELFF. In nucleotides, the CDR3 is TGCGGTTGTAGCGAGACCCTCACCGGGGAGCTGTTTTTT.

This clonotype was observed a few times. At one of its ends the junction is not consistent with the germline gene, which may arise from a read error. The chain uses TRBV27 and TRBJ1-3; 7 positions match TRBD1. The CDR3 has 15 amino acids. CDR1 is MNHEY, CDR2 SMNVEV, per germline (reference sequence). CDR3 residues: CASSRQGLSGNTVYF. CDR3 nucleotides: TGTGCCAGCAGTCGACAGGGCCTCTCTGGAAACACCGTATATTTT.

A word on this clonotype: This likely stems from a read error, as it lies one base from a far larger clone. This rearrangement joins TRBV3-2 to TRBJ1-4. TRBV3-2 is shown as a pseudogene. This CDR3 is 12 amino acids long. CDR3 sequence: CASGLTNEKLFF. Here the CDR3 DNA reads TGTGCCAGCGGCCTTACTAATGAAAAACTGTTTTTT.

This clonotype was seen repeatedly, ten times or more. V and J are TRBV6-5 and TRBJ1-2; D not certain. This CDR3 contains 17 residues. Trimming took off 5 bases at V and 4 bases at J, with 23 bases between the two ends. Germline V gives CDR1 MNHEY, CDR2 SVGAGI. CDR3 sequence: CASSPGAECRKTYGYTF. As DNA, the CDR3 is TGTGCCAGCAGTCCAGGCGCGGAATGTAGAAAGACCTATGGCTACACCTTC.

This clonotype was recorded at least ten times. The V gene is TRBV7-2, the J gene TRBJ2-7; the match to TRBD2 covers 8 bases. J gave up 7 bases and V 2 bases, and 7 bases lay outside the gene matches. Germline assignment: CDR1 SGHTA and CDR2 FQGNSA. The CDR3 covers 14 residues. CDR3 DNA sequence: TGTGCCAGCAGCTTACAGCGGGAGTGGGGGGAGCAGTACTTC. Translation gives CASSLQREWGEQYF.

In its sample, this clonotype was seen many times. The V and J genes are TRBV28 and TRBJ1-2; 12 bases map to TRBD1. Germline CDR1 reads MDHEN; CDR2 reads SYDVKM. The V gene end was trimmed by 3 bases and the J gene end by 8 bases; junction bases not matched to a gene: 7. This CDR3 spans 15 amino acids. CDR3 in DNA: TGTGCCAGCAGTTTTTTGGGACAGGGGGCGGGGGGCTACACCTTC. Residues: CASSFLGQGAGGYTF.

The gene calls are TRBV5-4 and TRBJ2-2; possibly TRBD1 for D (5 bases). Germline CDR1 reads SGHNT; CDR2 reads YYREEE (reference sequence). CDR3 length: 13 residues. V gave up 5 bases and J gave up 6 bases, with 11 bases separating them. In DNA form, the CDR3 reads TGTGCCAGCAGAAGGGGTGGGGCCGGGGAGCTGTTTTTT. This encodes CASRRGGAGELFF.

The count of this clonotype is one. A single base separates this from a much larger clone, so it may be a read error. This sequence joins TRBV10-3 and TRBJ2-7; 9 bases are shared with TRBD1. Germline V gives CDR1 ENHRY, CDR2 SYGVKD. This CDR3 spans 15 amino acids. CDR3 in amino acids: CAISTGGGGSCEQYF. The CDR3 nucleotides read TGTGCCATCAGCACAGGGGGCGGCGGCTCCTGCGAGCAGTACTTC.

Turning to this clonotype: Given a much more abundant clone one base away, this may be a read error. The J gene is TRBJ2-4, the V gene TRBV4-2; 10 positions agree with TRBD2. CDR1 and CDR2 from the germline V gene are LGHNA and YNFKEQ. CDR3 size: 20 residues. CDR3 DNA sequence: TGTGCCAGCAGCCAAGTCGAACTAGCGGGAACATTATTAGCCAAAAACATTCGGTACTTC. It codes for CASSQVELAGTLLAKNIRYF.

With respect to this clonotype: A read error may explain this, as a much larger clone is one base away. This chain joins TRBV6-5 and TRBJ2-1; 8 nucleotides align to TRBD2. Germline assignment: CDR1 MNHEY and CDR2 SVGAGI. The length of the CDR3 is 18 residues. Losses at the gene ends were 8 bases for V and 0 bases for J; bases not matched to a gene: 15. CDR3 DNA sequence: TGTGCCAGCGCCCCCCACCCCGGGACTAGGAGCTCCTACAATGAGCAGTTCTTC. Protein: CASAPHPGTRSSYNEQFF.

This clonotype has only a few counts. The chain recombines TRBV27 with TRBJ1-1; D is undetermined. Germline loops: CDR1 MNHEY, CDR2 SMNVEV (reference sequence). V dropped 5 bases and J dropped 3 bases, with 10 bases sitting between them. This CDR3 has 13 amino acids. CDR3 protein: CASSHVWDTEAFF. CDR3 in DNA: TGTGCCAGCAGTCACGTATGGGACACTGAAGCTTTCTTT.

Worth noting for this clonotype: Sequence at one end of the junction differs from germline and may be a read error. CDR3 sequence (DNA): TGTGCCAACAGCGATGCAGCTGAATCTCGAAAGACCTATGGCTACACCTTC. Translated, it gives CANSDAAESRKTYGYTF. J is TRBJ1-2 and V is TRBV7-6; D gene uncertain. This CDR3 has 17 residues. Germline lookup yields CDR1 SGHVS and CDR2 FNYEAQ.

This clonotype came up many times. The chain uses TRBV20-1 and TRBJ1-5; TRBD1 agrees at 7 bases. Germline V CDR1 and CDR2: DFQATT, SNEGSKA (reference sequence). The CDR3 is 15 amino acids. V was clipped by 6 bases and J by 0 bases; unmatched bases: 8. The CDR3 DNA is TGCAGTGCCGGGACAGATTTGAATAGCAATCAGCCCCAGCATTTT. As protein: CSAGTDLNSNQPQHF.

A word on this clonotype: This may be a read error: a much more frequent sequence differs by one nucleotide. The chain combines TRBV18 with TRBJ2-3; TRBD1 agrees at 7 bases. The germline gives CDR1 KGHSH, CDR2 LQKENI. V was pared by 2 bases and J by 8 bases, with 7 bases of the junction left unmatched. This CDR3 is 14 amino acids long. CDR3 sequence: CASSPDYPGGTQYF. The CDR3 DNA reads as TGTGCCAGCTCACCAGACTACCCAGGGGGTACGCAGTATTTT.

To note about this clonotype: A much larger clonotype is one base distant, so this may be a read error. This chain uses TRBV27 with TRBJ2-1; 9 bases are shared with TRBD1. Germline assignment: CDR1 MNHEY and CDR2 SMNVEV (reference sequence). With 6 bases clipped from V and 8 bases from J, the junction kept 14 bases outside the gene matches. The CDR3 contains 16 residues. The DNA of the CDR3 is TGTGCCAGCAGACCGACCCCGGGACAGGGTCTCGATGAGCAGTTCTTC. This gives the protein CASRPTPGQGLDEQFF.

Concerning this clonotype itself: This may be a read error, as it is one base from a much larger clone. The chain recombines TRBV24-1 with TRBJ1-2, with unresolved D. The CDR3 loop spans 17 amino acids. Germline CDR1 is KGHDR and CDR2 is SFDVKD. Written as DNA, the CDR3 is TGTGCCATCAGTCCCAAGTCTAGTACCAGAAAGACCTATGGCTACACCTTC. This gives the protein CAISPKSSTRKTYGYTF.

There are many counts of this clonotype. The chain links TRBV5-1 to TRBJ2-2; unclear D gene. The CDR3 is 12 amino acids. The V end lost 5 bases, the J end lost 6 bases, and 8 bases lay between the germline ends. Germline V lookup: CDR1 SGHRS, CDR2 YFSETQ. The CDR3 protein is CASSYSAGELFF. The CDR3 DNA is TGCGCCAGCAGTTACTCCGCCGGGGAGCTGTTTTTT.

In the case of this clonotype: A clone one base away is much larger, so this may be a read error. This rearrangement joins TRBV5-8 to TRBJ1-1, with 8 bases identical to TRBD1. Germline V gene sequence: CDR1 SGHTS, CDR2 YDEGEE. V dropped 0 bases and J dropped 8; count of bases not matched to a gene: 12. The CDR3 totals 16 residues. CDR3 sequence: CASSLDWRTGGREAFF. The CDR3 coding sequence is TGTGCCAGCAGCTTGGATTGGCGCACAGGGGGTCGAGAAGCTTTCTTT.

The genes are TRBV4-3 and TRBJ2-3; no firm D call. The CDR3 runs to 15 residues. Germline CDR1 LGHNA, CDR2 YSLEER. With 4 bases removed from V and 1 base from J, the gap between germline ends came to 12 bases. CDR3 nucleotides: TGCGCCAGCAGCCTCAGACTTCGAGGCACAGATACGCAGTATTTT. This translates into CASSLRLRGTDTQYF.

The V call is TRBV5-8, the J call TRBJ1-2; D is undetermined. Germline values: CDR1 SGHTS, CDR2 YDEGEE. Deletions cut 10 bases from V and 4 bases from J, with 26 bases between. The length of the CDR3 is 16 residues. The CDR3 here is CAGCQVHPRKTYGYTF. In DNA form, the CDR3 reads TGTGCCGGCTGTCAAGTTCACCCACGAAAGACCTATGGCTACACCTTC.

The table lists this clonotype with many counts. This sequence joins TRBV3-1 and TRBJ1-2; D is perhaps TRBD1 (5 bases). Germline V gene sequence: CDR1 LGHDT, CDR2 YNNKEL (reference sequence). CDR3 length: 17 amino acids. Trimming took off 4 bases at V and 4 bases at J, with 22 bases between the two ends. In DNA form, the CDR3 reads TGTGCCAGCAGCCCACAGGACACCCTTCGAAAGACCTATGGCTACACCTTC. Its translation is CASSPQDTLRKTYGYTF.

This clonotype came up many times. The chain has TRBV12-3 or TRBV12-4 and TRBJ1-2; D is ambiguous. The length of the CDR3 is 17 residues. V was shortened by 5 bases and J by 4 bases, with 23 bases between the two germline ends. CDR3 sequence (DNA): TGTGCCAGCAGTAAATGGTTCAGCTTCCGAAAGACCTATGGCTACACCTTC. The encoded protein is CASSKWFSFRKTYGYTF.

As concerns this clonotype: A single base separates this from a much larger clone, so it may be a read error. The chain's CDR3 is CASGLEGAGRVYEQYF. The CDR3 DNA is TGCGCCAGCGGCTTGGAGGGTGCGGGCAGGGTCTACGAGCAGTACTTC. V and J are TRBV5-1 and TRBJ2-7; D might be TRBD2 (6 bases). The CDR3 totals 16 residues. Per the germline V gene, CDR1 is SGHRS and CDR2 is YFSETQ. The variable domain in full, with the rest retrieved from reference TRBV5-1 and TRBJ2-7, is KAGVTQTPRYLIKTRGQQVTLSCSPISGHRSVSWYQQTPGQGLQFLFEYFSETQRNKGNFPGRFSGRQFSNSRSEMNVSTLELGDSALYLCASGLEGAGRVYEQYFGPGTRLTVT.

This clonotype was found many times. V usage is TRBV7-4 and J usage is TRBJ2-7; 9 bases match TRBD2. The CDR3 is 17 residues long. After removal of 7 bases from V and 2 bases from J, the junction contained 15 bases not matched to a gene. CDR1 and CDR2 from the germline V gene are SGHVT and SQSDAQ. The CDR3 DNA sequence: TGTGCCAGCACCTTTCTTCGGCGGGAGGGTGCGACCTACGAGCAGTACTTC. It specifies CASTFLRREGATYEQYF.

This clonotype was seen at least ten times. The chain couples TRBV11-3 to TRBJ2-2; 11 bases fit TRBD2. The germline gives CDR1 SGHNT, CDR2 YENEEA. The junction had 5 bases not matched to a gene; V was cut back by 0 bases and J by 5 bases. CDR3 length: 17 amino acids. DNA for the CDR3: TGTGCCAGCAGCTTAGAAGTAGCGGGAGGGTTGACCGGGGAGCTGTTTTTT. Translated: CASSLEVAGGLTGELFF.

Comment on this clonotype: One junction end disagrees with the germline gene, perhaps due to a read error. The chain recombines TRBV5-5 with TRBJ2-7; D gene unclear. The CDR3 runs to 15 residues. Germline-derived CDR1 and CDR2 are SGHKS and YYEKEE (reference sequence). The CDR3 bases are TGTGCCAGCAGCCTGGGGTTGGTAGGTTCCTACGGGCAGTACTTC. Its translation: CASSLGLVGSYGQYF.

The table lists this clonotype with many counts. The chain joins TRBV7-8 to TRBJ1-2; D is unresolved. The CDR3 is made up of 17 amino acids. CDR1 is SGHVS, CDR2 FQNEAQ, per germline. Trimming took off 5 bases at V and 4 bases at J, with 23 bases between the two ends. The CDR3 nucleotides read TGTGCCAGCAGCCATAATGGGTTTACCCGAAAGACCTATGGCTACACCTTC. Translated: CASSHNGFTRKTYGYTF.